The next 28 T cell receptor beta chains were all read from a single sample in a study of shared T cell receptors in the human thymus. Sequenced by immunoSEQ multiplex PCR; TCRdb stores in-frame clones only, minus some. The sample has 700,000 or so clones, 70% to 90% seen once; the top ten hold roughly 0.01%. The same data also contributed to another study, on human thymus T cells.

The source material was thymocytes. The receptor set was obtained from a girl in the first two years of life with a congenital heart defect.

This sequence joins TRBV13 and TRBJ1-1; D gene ambiguous. CDR1 PRHDT and CDR2 FYEKMQ come from the germline V gene (reference sequence). The ends were cut back, 5 bases at V and 0 bases at J, with 19 bases in the middle. The CDR3 totals 17 residues. For the CDR3, the DNA is TGTGCCAGCAGCCCTCGGCGAAGTGGCAGCGTGAACACTGAAGCTTTCTTT. Amino acid sequence: CASSPRRSGSVNTEAFF.

About this clone: The same CDR3 is also encoded by other DNA sequences in this sample. V is TRBV4-3 and J is TRBJ1-6; D remains ambiguous. CDR1 LGHNA and CDR2 YSLEER come from the germline V gene. The CDR3 extends over 19 amino acids. V lost 1 base and J lost 8, with 24 bases in between. The CDR3 protein is CASSQGYRRPPMWHSPLHF. The CDR3 region has the DNA TGCGCCAGCAGCCAAGGATATCGCAGGCCCCCAATGTGGCATTCACCCCTCCACTTT.

The V call is TRBV19, the J call TRBJ1-5; possible D gene TRBD1, 6 bases. The ends were cut back, 5 bases at V and 0 bases at J, with 8 bases in the middle. Germline CDR1 reads LNHDA; CDR2 reads SQIVND (reference sequence). The CDR3 is 14 residues long. For the CDR3, the DNA is TGTGCCAGTAGTCCACAGGGTAGCAATCAGCCCCAGCATTTT. This sequence encodes CASSPQGSNQPQHF.

The CDR3 here is CATSRDASSGGIAHIQYF. The CDR3 nucleotides read TGTGCCACCAGCAGAGATGCGTCCAGCGGGGGGATCGCTCACATTCAGTACTTC. The chain links TRBV15 to TRBJ2-4, with 9 bases lining up with TRBD2. Unmatched junction bases numbered 14, after V lost 0 bases and J lost 8 bases. This CDR3 is built from 18 residues. Germline values: CDR1 LNHNV, CDR2 YYDKDF (reference sequence).

This clone occurred once. The chain links TRBV5-1 to TRBJ2-7; weak D call: TRBD1 (5 bases). V was trimmed by 4 bases and J by 1 base, leaving 21 bases between them. The V gene's germline CDR1 is SGHRS and CDR2 YFSETQ. This CDR3 has 17 amino acids. CDR3 DNA: TGCGCCAGCAGCCCACAGCAGACAGTCAAGCCTTCCTACGAGCAGTACTTC. Translating gives CASSPQQTVKPSYEQYF.

This CDR3 is CASSQQQGTEAFF. CDR3 DNA sequence: TGCGCCAGCAGCCAGCAACAGGGCACTGAAGCTTTCTTT. The rearrangement links TRBV4-3 to TRBJ1-1; D may be TRBD1 (6 bases). From germline, CDR1 is LGHNA and CDR2 YSLEER. The CDR3 runs 13 residues. The V end lost 3 bases, the J end lost 4 bases, and 9 bases lay between the germline ends.

This chain connects TRBV7-2 to TRBJ1-1, with D possibly matching TRBD1 (5 bases). This CDR3 region has 13 residues. Germline V gene lookup returns CDR1 SGHTA and CDR2 FQGNSA. The germline V and J ends were trimmed by 6 bases and 7 bases, with 15 bases remaining between them. CDR3 bases: TGTGCCAGCAGGGGGTGGGCAGGGTGTGAAGCTTTCTTT. This sequence encodes CASRGWAGCEAFF.

The rearrangement uses TRBV29-1 and TRBJ2-3, with a tentative D call TRBD2 (5 bases). The CDR3 runs 14 residues. Germline assignment: CDR1 SQVTM and CDR2 ANQGSEA. V lost 3 bases to trimming and J lost 4 bases, with 14 bases between them. This CDR3 reads CSVELCGYADTQYF. CDR3 coding DNA: TGCAGCGTTGAGCTTTGCGGGTACGCAGATACGCAGTATTTT.

This CDR3 is CASSRAILDGSPLHF. The CDR3 DNA reads TGTGCCAGCAGCCGTGCCATTCTAGATGGATCACCCCTCCACTTT. V gene TRBV28 combines with J gene TRBJ1-6; no clear D. The CDR3 spans 15 residues. Looked up from germline, CDR1 is MDHEN and CDR2 is SYDVKM. The ends were cut back, 6 bases at V and 10 bases at J, with 19 bases in the middle. Full variable domain (rest looked up from reference TRBV28 and TRBJ1-6): DVKVTQSSRYLVKRTGEKVFLECVQDMDHENMFWYRQDPGLGLRLIYFSYDVKMKEKGDIPEGYSVSREKKERFSLILESASTNQTSMYLCASSRAILDGSPLHFGNGTRLTVT.

This clone was recorded once. The J gene is TRBJ2-1, the V gene TRBV9; D not resolved. Between the trimmed V and J ends, which lost 2 bases and 1 base, there was a span of 13 bases. Germline CDR1 SGDLS, CDR2 YYNGEE. The CDR3 runs to 16 residues. The CDR3 region has the DNA TGTGCCAGCAGCGTCTCGGAGCGTAGGTCCTACAATGAGCAGTTCTTC. Amino acids: CASSVSERRSYNEQFF.

The V gene is TRBV19, the J gene TRBJ1-2; TRBD1 is a possible D gene (6 bases). The CDR3 consists of 16 residues. V was clipped by 6 bases and J by 4 bases, with 21 bases between them. Germline CDR1 LNHDA, CDR2 SQIVND (reference sequence). CDR3 region: CASSPNQDSGGYGYTF. CDR3 in DNA: TGTGCCAGTAGCCCAAACCAGGACAGCGGGGGCTATGGCTACACCTTC.

About this clone itself: The same CDR3 is also encoded by other DNA sequences in this sample. This rearrangement joins TRBV4-1 to TRBJ1-6, with D perhaps TRBD1 (6 bases). Trimming took 0 bases from V and 7 from J, leaving 10 bases between them. The CDR3 has 15 residues. Germline CDR1 is MGHRA and CDR2 is YSYEKL. The CDR3 coding sequence is TGCGCCAGCAGCCAAGAGGGGACAAACAATTCACCCCTCCACTTT. It encodes CASSQEGTNNSPLHF.

This chain uses TRBV7-2 with TRBJ1-3; no definite D call. V was trimmed by 3 bases and J by 0 bases, leaving 6 bases between them. This CDR3 contains 14 residues. Germline lookup yields CDR1 SGHTA and CDR2 FQGNSA. CDR3 protein: CASSLGTSGNTIYF. CDR3 DNA sequence: TGTGCCAGCAGCTTGGGCACCTCTGGAAACACCATATATTTT.

CDR3 in amino acids: CASSPWTGRGQETQYF. For the CDR3, the DNA is TGTGCCAGCAGCCCATGGACAGGCAGAGGTCAAGAGACCCAGTACTTC. This chain joins TRBV5-6 and TRBJ2-5; 7 bases align to TRBD1. The germline V gene encodes CDR1 SGHDT and CDR2 YYEEEE. Trimming removed 4 bases from V and 2 bases from J; junction bases left unmatched: 11. There are 16 residues in the CDR3. The whole variable domain, filled in from reference TRBV5-6 and TRBJ2-5, reads DAGVTQSPTHLIKTRGQQVTLRCSPKSGHDTVSWYQQALGQGPQFIFQYYEEEERQRGNFPDRFSGHQFPNYSSELNVNALLLGDSALYLCASSPWTGRGQETQYFGPGTRLLVL.

This clone was seen a few times. The V and J genes are TRBV7-2 and TRBJ2-7; D may be TRBD1 (5 bases). Trimming left V 6 bases short and J 2 bases short, with 11 bases between. Germline loops: CDR1 SGHTA, CDR2 FQGNSA. The CDR3 totals 13 residues. This CDR3 reads CASSMQQAYEQYF. The CDR3 nucleotides read TGTGCCAGCAGTATGCAACAGGCCTACGAGCAGTACTTC.

This clone came up a few times. The chain employs TRBV4-3 and TRBJ2-1; 8 bases are a match to TRBD2. Germline assignment: CDR1 LGHNA and CDR2 YSLEER. The length of the CDR3 is 15 residues. With V trimmed by 3 bases and J by 8 bases, 9 bases remained unmatched. The CDR3 reads CASSHPAGVLHEQFF. CDR3 coding DNA: TGCGCCAGCAGCCACCCAGCGGGGGTGTTGCATGAGCAGTTCTTC.

This sequence joins TRBV29-1 and TRBJ2-3; 14 bases agree with TRBD2. Germline lookup yields CDR1 SQVTM and CDR2 ANQGSEA. This CDR3 has 17 amino acids. The V and J ends lost 1 base and 0 bases, in that order; junction bases with no gene match: 3. CDR3 protein: CSVEGTSGGKSTDTQYF. The CDR3 DNA reads TGCAGCGTTGAAGGGACTAGCGGGGGGAAGAGCACAGATACGCAGTATTTT.

The chain recombines TRBV30 with TRBJ1-1, with D maybe TRBD1 (5 bases). In germline, CDR1 is GTSNPN, CDR2 SVGIG (reference sequence). The CDR3 length is 14 residues. Trimming left V 0 bases short and J 3 bases short, with 11 bases between. The chain's CDR3 is CAWSVRRGDTEAFF. In DNA, the CDR3 is TGTGCCTGGAGTGTACGACGGGGGGACACTGAAGCTTTCTTT.

V is TRBV5-1 and J is TRBJ2-7; 10 bases are a match to TRBD2. The germline V gene has CDR1 SGHRS and CDR2 YFSETQ. With 4 bases clipped from V and 5 bases from J, the junction kept 18 bases outside the gene matches. This CDR3 contains 18 residues. The CDR3 here is CASSPFLLAGAWGDEQYF. The CDR3 DNA follows: TGCGCCAGCAGCCCCTTTTTGCTAGCGGGGGCGTGGGGAGACGAGCAGTACTTC.

This clone was observed a single time. The chain uses TRBV28 and TRBJ2-1; 8 nucleotides align to TRBD1. The germline V gene has CDR1 MDHEN and CDR2 SYDVKM. The CDR3 spans 10 residues. Trimming cost V 8 bases and J 15 bases; bases outside gene matches: 6. The CDR3 sequence: CASGTGGLFF. In nucleotides, the CDR3 is TGTGCCAGCGGGACAGGAGGTTTGTTCTTC.

This clone was seen once. The chain couples TRBV5-4 to TRBJ2-2; D perhaps matches TRBD1 (5 bases). Germline V gene data show CDR1 as SGHNT and CDR2 as YYREEE (reference sequence). The CDR3 sequence is 15 residues long. Trimming stripped 1 base from V and 3 bases from J, with 10 bases between. CDR3 nucleotides: TGTGCCAGCAGCTTGACGTGGGGCTACACCGGGGAGCTGTTTTTT. It specifies CASSLTWGYTGELFF.

The J gene is TRBJ1-2, the V gene TRBV19; D might be TRBD1 (5 bases). Per the germline V gene, CDR1 is LNHDA and CDR2 is SQIVND (reference sequence). The CDR3 totals 15 residues. Trimming pared 6 bases from V and 7 bases from J, leaving 21 bases between. DNA of the CDR3: TGTGCCAGTAGAGGGGCAGCCGAGCTTTCTGGTGGCTACACCTTC. This translates into CASRGAAELSGGYTF.

This sequence joins TRBV2 and TRBJ1-2; TRBD1 aligns across 11 bases. The J segment lost 5 bases and the V segment lost 6 bases, leaving 11 bases of the junction unmatched. The V gene's germline CDR1 is SNHLY and CDR2 FYNNEI. CDR3 length: 16 residues. The CDR3 here is CASRDRGRRKWYGYTF. The CDR3, as DNA: TGTGCCAGCAGGGACAGGGGGCGACGAAAGTGGTATGGCTACACCTTC.

The genes are TRBV19 and TRBJ2-3; D ambiguous. Germline assignment: CDR1 LNHDA and CDR2 SQIVND (reference sequence). The CDR3 runs to 15 residues. Trimming took off 6 bases at V and 3 bases at J, with 16 bases between the two ends. The DNA for the CDR3 is TGTGCCAGTAGCGAGGTGGCGGATTTAACAGATACGCAGTATTTT. It specifies CASSEVADLTDTQYF.

This clone has just one count. The rearrangement uses TRBV9 and TRBJ1-1; tentatively, D is TRBD1 (5 bases). The germline V gene has CDR1 SGDLS and CDR2 YYNGEE. This CDR3 has 15 amino acids. V lost 5 bases to trimming and J lost 1 base, with 15 bases between them. CDR3 loop: CASSTGGDPNTEAFF. The CDR3, as DNA: TGTGCCAGCAGTACGGGGGGGGACCCGAACACTGAAGCTTTCTTT. Drawing the rest from reference TRBV9 and TRBJ1-1, the complete variable domain is DSGVTQTPKHLITATGQRVTLRCSPRSGDLSVYWYQQSLDQGLQFLIQYYNGEERAKGNILERFSAQQFPDLHSELNLSSLELGDSALYFCASSTGGDPNTEAFFGQGTRLTVV.

The rearrangement uses TRBV28 and TRBJ2-7; 9 nucleotides line up with TRBD2. J was trimmed by 0 bases and V by 0 bases; bases with no gene match: 3. Germline V gene data show CDR1 as MDHEN and CDR2 as SYDVKM. The CDR3 contains 16 residues. The CDR3 is CASSLWTSGYSYEQYF. The CDR3 DNA reads TGTGCCAGCAGTTTATGGACTAGCGGTTACTCCTACGAGCAGTACTTC. The full variable domain, with the rest looked up from reference TRBV28 and TRBJ2-7, is DVKVTQSSRYLVKRTGEKVFLECVQDMDHENMFWYRQDPGLGLRLIYFSYDVKMKEKGDIPEGYSVSREKKERFSLILESASTNQTSMYLCASSLWTSGYSYEQYFGPGTRLTVT.

The chain recombines TRBV4-1 with TRBJ2-1; D gene unclear. V shed 0 bases and J shed 6 bases, with 21 bases lying between them. CDR3 size: 18 residues. The germline CDR1 and CDR2 sequences are MGHRA and YSYEKL. The CDR3 is CASSQEGVSPRPFNEQFF. The CDR3 nucleotides read TGCGCCAGCAGCCAAGAAGGAGTTTCTCCCCGACCATTCAATGAGCAGTTCTTC.

The chain combines TRBV7-3 with TRBJ2-3, with 8 nucleotides matching TRBD2. Germline V gene data show CDR1 as SGHTA and CDR2 as FQGTGA. V gave up 1 base and J gave up 6 bases; unmatched junction bases: 15. This CDR3 region has 18 residues. In nucleotides, the CDR3 is TGTGCCAGCAGCTTAATTCCGGGCCGGACTAGCCCGAGGGATACGCAGTATTTT. Its protein is CASSLIPGRTSPRDTQYF. The entire variable domain, with the rest obtained from reference TRBV7-3 and TRBJ2-3, is as follows: GAGVSQTPSNKVTEKGKYVELRCDPISGHTALYWYRQSLGQGPEFLIYFQGTGAADDSGLPNDRFFAVRPEGSVSTLKIQRTERGDSAVYLCASSLIPGRTSPRDTQYFGPGTRLTVL.